The 22 T cell receptor beta chains below all came from one sample that was sequenced in a study of blood T cell repertoires in COVID-19. Assay used: immunoSEQ multiplex PCR; TCRdb lists only in-frame clones, some missing. Found here are more than 70,000 clones, roughly 80% of them singletons; the top ten hold approximately 5.1%. The source material was peripheral blood. Every receptor here comes from a woman aged 80 or over with active or convalescent COVID-19.

This clone has more than one count but fewer than ten. J is TRBJ2-1 and V is TRBV9; TRBD1 agrees at 7 bases. The CDR3 runs to 17 residues. V shed 6 bases, J shed 8 bases, and the junction held 20 bases outside the gene matches. CDR1 SGDLS and CDR2 YYNGEE come from the germline V gene. The CDR3 DNA is TGTGCCAGCAACTCTGGATCTACAGGGGTCCGAGGCGATGAGCAGTTCTTC. Translating it yields CASNSGSTGVRGDEQFF.

CDR3 sequence (DNA): TGTGCCAGTAGTATCCGCAGTGATGGAAACACCATATATTTT. Its translation is CASSIRSDGNTIYF. The rearrangement links TRBV19 to TRBJ1-3; D unclear. Germline CDR1 LNHDA, CDR2 SQIVND (reference sequence). Trimming removed 3 bases from V and 3 bases from J, with 9 bases in between. The CDR3 length is 14 residues.

The chain's CDR3 is CASSQEVNTEAFF. The CDR3 DNA sequence: TGTGCCAGCAGCCAAGAGGTGAACACTGAAGCTTTCTTT. V and J are TRBV7-2 and TRBJ1-1; D not certain. CDR1 SGHTA and CDR2 FQGNSA come from the germline V gene. CDR3 length: 13 residues. Trimming shortened V by 5 bases and J by 0 bases, and 7 bases separated the two germline ends. Based on the CDR3 plus reference TRBV7-2 and TRBJ1-1, the full variable domain is GAGVSQSPSNKVTEKGKDVELRCDPISGHTALYWYRQSLGQGLEFLIYFQGNSAPDKSGLPSDRFSAERTGGSVSTLTIQRTQQEDSAVYLCASSQEVNTEAFFGQGTRLTVV.

The V gene is TRBV3-1 (or the pseudogene TRBV3-2), the J gene TRBJ1-4; tentatively, D is TRBD1 (6 bases). Germline CDR1 reads LGHDT; CDR2 reads YNNKEL (reference sequence). V lost 1 base to trimming and J lost 1 base, with 10 bases between them. CDR3 length: 16 residues. In DNA form, the CDR3 reads TGTGCCAGCAGCCAAGCAACAGGGTTAACTAATGAAAAACTGTTTTTT. Amino acid sequence: CASSQATGLTNEKLFF.

The chain has TRBV7-9 and TRBJ2-3; 13 nucleotides agree with TRBD2. CDR1 SEHNR and CDR2 FQNEAQ come from the germline V gene (reference sequence). Unmatched junction bases numbered 5, after V lost 5 bases and J lost 3 bases. The CDR3 runs 16 residues. CDR3 loop: CASSPGTSGITDTQYF. The CDR3 DNA sequence: TGTGCCAGCAGCCCCGGGACTAGCGGGATAACAGATACGCAGTATTTT.

The V and J genes are TRBV6-6 and TRBJ1-4; 7 positions match TRBD1. CDR3 size: 15 residues. In germline, CDR1 is MNHNY, CDR2 SVGAGI (reference sequence). Trimming at V came to 1 base and at J to 3 bases, leaving 2 bases not matched to a gene. CDR3: CASSYWDRANEKLFF. The DNA for the CDR3 is TGTGCCAGCAGTTACTGGGACAGAGCTAATGAAAAACTGTTTTTT.

For the CDR3, the DNA is TGTGCTAGTGGCTCGACTGAGAACACTGAAGCTTTCTTT. Translated, it gives CASGSTENTEAFF. This sequence joins TRBV12-5 and TRBJ1-1; no firm D call. This CDR3 has 13 amino acids. Germline V gene data show CDR1 as LGHNT and CDR2 as FRNRAP. Trimming took off 6 bases at V and 1 base at J, with 9 bases between the two ends.

V and J are TRBV3-1 (or the pseudogene TRBV3-2) and TRBJ2-7; D not resolved. V was cut by 4 bases and J by 2 bases, with 6 bases left in between. The germline V gene has CDR1 LGHDT and CDR2 YNNKEL (reference sequence). This CDR3 is 12 amino acids long. The DNA of the CDR3 is TGTGCCAGCAGCCGTAGAACCTACGAGCAGTACTTC. Translated, it gives CASSRRTYEQYF.

The V call is TRBV18, the J call TRBJ1-1; 7 positions match TRBD1. Germline V gene data show CDR1 as KGHSH and CDR2 as LQKENI. J lost 3 bases, V lost 3 bases, and 4 bases had no gene match. The length of the CDR3 is 14 residues. DNA of the CDR3: TGTGCCAGCTCACCCCAGGGGGTATACACTGAAGCTTTCTTT. This codes for CASSPQGVYTEAFF. Using reference TRBV18 and TRBJ1-1 for the parts outside the CDR3, the full variable domain is NAGVMQNPRHLVRRRGQEARLRCSPMKGHSHVYWYRQLPEEGLKFMVYLQKENIIDESGMPKERFSAEFPKEGPSILRIQQVVRGDSAAYFCASSPQGVYTEAFFGQGTRLTVV.

CDR3 residues: CASSPTLGSSYEQYF. The CDR3 nucleotides are TGTGCCAGTAGTCCAACGCTCGGGAGTAGCTACGAGCAGTACTTC. The chain links TRBV19 to TRBJ2-7, with D maybe TRBD2 (6 bases). Germline V lookup: CDR1 LNHDA, CDR2 SQIVND (reference sequence). The CDR3 is made up of 15 amino acids. V shed 5 bases and J shed 3 bases, with 17 bases lying between them.

The chain carries TRBV6-2 or TRBV6-3 and TRBJ2-7; 7 nucleotides agree with TRBD1. The junction had 7 bases not matched to a gene; V was cut back by 2 bases and J by 0 bases. Germline values: CDR1 MNHEY, CDR2 SVGEGT. The CDR3 has 16 residues. This CDR3 reads CASSYPDRQLSYEQYF. The CDR3 DNA is TGTGCCAGCAGTTACCCGGACAGGCAGCTCTCCTACGAGCAGTACTTC.

This rearrangement joins TRBV28 to TRBJ2-5; 10 bases line up with TRBD1. The CDR3 loop spans 15 amino acids. The junction had 8 bases not matched to a gene; V was cut back by 5 bases and J by 5 bases. Germline V lookup: CDR1 MDHEN, CDR2 SYDVKM. The CDR3 coding sequence is TGTGCCAGCAGTCCACCCGTGGGACAGGGGGAGACCCAGTACTTC. Protein: CASSPPVGQGETQYF.

The chain joins TRBV4-3 to TRBJ2-2, with a weak D call TRBD1 (6 bases). CDR1 is LGHNA and CDR2 is YSLEER in the germline V gene. V shed 1 base and J shed 2 bases, with 17 bases lying between them. This CDR3 has 18 amino acids. The CDR3 DNA follows: TGCGCCAGCAGCCAAGTTTTACTTGGGGACACAAACACCGGGGAGCTGTTTTTT. This encodes CASSQVLLGDTNTGELFF.

The chain has TRBV6-5 and TRBJ1-1; D may be TRBD1 (6 bases). The CDR3 runs 15 residues. Germline loops: CDR1 MNHEY, CDR2 SVGAGI. With 5 bases removed from V and 3 bases from J, the gap between germline ends came to 16 bases. CDR3 amino acids: CASSRGFAGDTEAFF. CDR3 DNA sequence: TGTGCCAGCAGTAGGGGGTTCGCCGGGGACACTGAAGCTTTCTTT.

The chain has TRBV6-5 and TRBJ2-1, with TRBD2 matching 7 bases. This CDR3 has 15 residues. The germline CDR1 and CDR2 sequences are MNHEY and SVGAGI. The J segment lost 0 bases and the V segment lost 6 bases, leaving 5 bases of the junction unmatched. The CDR3 region is CASSSSGSSYNEQFF. CDR3 nucleotide sequence: TGTGCCAGCAGCTCTAGCGGAAGCTCCTACAATGAGCAGTTCTTC.

The J gene is TRBJ1-2, the V gene TRBV3-1 (or the pseudogene TRBV3-2); perhaps TRBD1 as D (6 bases). Between the trimmed V and J ends, which lost 5 bases and 7 bases, there was a span of 17 bases. This CDR3 is 14 amino acids long. CDR1 and CDR2 from the germline V gene are LGHDT and YNNKEL (reference sequence). Here the CDR3 reads CASSDLQGPGGYTF. Written as DNA, the CDR3 is TGTGCCAGCAGCGATCTACAGGGCCCCGGTGGCTACACCTTC.

The chain is built from TRBV7-9 and TRBJ2-1; D gene ambiguous. Germline lookup yields CDR1 SEHNR and CDR2 FQNEAQ (reference sequence). V was shortened by 2 bases and J by 7 bases, with 9 bases between the two germline ends. The CDR3 has 13 residues. The CDR3 protein is CASSLSTTNEQFF. CDR3 coding DNA: TGTGCCAGCAGCTTATCGACAACAAATGAGCAGTTCTTC.

The chain has TRBV3-1 (or the pseudogene TRBV3-2) and TRBJ2-3, with 9 bases fitting TRBD1. The CDR3 runs to 17 residues. Germline loops: CDR1 LGHDT, CDR2 YNNKEL (reference sequence). The V segment lost 4 bases and the J segment 3 bases; nucleotides outside the gene matches: 11. The CDR3 bases are TGTGCCAGCAGCCGCCGCCCCGGGACAGGGTCGACAGATACGCAGTATTTT. Translated, it gives CASSRRPGTGSTDTQYF.

This chain links TRBV7-2 with TRBJ1-5, with 7 bases lining up with TRBD1. J gave up 5 bases and V 4 bases, and 5 bases lay outside the gene matches. Germline V gene lookup returns CDR1 SGHTA and CDR2 FQGNSA. This CDR3 is 14 amino acids long. CDR3: CASSSGQPYQPQHF. Written as DNA, the CDR3 is TGTGCCAGCAGCTCGGGACAGCCCTATCAGCCCCAGCATTTT.

The sample holds one count of this clone. V and J are TRBV28 and TRBJ2-7; TRBD1 matches at 7 bases. The CDR3 length is 13 residues. Germline V gives CDR1 MDHEN, CDR2 SYDVKM. Trimming removed 8 bases from V and 4 bases from J; junction bases left unmatched: 8. CDR3 nucleotide sequence: TGTGCCAGCGAACGACAGGGCCAATACGAGCAGTACTTC. The encoded protein is CASERQGQYEQYF.

The genes are TRBV6-1 and TRBJ1-5; 12 bases line up with TRBD1. CDR3 length: 18 residues. The J segment lost 6 bases and the V segment lost 2 bases, leaving 11 bases of the junction unmatched. Looked up from germline, CDR1 is MNHNS and CDR2 is SASEGT. The CDR3 sequence is CASSEFSSGQGARQPQHF. The CDR3 DNA reads TGTGCCAGCAGTGAATTTTCTTCGGGACAGGGGGCGCGTCAGCCCCAGCATTTT.

This clone was picked up a small number of times. The chain uses TRBV6-5 and TRBJ1-1; the match to TRBD1 covers 10 bases. In germline, CDR1 is MNHEY, CDR2 SVGAGI. The CDR3 runs to 15 residues. The V segment lost 2 bases and the J segment 2 bases; nucleotides outside the gene matches: 2. The CDR3 bases are TGTGCCAGCAGTTACGGACAGGGGGTCAACACTGAAGCTTTCTTT. Protein: CASSYGQGVNTEAFF.